These 2 T cell receptor beta chains share one sample of origin, sequenced in a study of early T cells in non-severe SARS-CoV-2 infection. TCRdb re-called the 5' RACE reads with MiXCR, one entry per CDR3 protein. Found here are fewer than 50,000 distinct CDR3 sequences, over 5% of them singletons; the top ten hold roughly an eighth. Sequencing was performed on whole blood. These receptors all come from an adult who was a healthcare worker with PCR-confirmed SARS-CoV-2 infection or an uninfected control (not recorded which).

This clonotype showed up many times. This chain connects TRBV7-2 to TRBJ2-1, with 14 bases matching TRBD2. The CDR3 has 19 residues. Germline V gene sequence: CDR1 SGHTA, CDR2 FQGNSA. J lost 12 bases, V lost 4 bases, and 20 bases had no gene match. The CDR3 coding sequence is TGTGCCAGCAGCTCCACCCAGACTAGCGGGGGGGGCCTCCTTTTTCGGCAGTTCTTC. This translates into CASSSTQTSGGGLLFRQFF.

The chain employs TRBV5-1 and TRBJ1-1; possibly TRBD1 for D (5 bases). Germline CDR1 and CDR2: SGHRS and YFSETQ. Between the trimmed V and J ends, which lost 3 bases and 1 base, there was a span of 10 bases. This CDR3 is built from 14 residues. The CDR3 DNA reads as TGCGCCAGCAGCTCGGGGCCGGCGAACACTGAAGCTTTCTTT. Residues: CASSSGPANTEAFF.